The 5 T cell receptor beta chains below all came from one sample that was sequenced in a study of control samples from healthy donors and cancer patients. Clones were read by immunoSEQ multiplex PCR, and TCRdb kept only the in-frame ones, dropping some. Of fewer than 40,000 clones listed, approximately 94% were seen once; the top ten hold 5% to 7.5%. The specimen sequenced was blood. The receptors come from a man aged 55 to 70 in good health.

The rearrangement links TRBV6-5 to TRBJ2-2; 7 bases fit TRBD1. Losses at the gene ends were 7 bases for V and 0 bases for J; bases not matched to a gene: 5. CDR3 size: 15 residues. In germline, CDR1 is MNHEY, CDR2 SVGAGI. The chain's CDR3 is CASTQQGTNTGELFF. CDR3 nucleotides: TGTGCCAGCACCCAACAGGGGACGAACACCGGGGAGCTGTTTTTT.

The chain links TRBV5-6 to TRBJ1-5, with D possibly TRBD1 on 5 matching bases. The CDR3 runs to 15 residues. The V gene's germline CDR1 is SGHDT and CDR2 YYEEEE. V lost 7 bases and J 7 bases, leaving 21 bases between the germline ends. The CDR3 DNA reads TGTGCCAGCTCCTTGGGGGTGACAGTTTCGCAGCCCCAGCATTTT. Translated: CASSLGVTVSQPQHF.

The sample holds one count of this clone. Here the CDR3 DNA reads TGTGCCAGCAGTTACGAGTACACTGAAGCTTTCTTT. It codes for CASSYEYTEAFF. This sequence joins TRBV6-6 and TRBJ1-1; no clear D gene. V gave up 2 bases and J gave up 3 bases, with 4 bases separating them. This CDR3 contains 12 residues. Germline V lookup: CDR1 MNHNY, CDR2 SVGAGI (reference sequence).

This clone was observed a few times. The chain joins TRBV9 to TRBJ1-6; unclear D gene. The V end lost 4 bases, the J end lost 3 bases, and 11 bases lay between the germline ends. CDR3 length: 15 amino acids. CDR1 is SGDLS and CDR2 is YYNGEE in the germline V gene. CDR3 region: CASSPRRSYNSPLHF. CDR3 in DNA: TGTGCCAGCAGCCCGCGACGGAGCTATAATTCACCCCTCCACTTT.

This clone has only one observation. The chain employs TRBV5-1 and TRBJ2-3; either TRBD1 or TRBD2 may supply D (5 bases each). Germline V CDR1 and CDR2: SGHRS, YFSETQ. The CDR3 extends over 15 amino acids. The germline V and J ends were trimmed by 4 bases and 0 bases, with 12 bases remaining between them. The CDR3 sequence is CASSTGRLSTDTQYF. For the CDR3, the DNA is TGCGCCAGCAGCACGGGACGGCTGAGCACAGATACGCAGTATTTT.